A selection of T cell receptor beta chains follows, all from one sample in a study of siplizumab effects on memory and regulatory T cells. Clones were sequenced by immunoSEQ multiplex PCR, and TCRdb holds only the in-frame ones, with some missing. The data contain tens of thousands of clones, about 92% of them seen just once; the ten biggest clones take up 30% to 40%. Sequences were obtained from CD8+ T cells sorted from blood. All receptors come from a human donor in good health. Both conserved end residues are part of each CDR3.

CSTRWGLQRGVNTEAFF | TRBJ1-1 | 17 | TRBV29-1
CASRIGRGLQETQYF | TRBJ2-5 | 15 | TRBV7-6
CASSYEAGGTDTQYF | TRBJ2-3 | 15 | TRBV6-5
CASSLVVGPLAGDEKLFF | TRBJ1-4 | 18 | TRBV27
CASSKDNHHGYGYTF | TRBJ1-2 | 15 | TRBV6-4
CANSERDNNEQFF | TRBJ2-1 | 13 | TRBV28
CASSGNGEQFF | TRBJ2-1 | 11 | TRBV9
CASSDDSKETQYF | TRBJ2-5 | 13 | TRBV5-6
CASTNRGKLSYEQYF | TRBJ2-7 | 15 | TRBV5-6
CASSKDPGGTEAFF | TRBJ1-1 | 14 | TRBV19
CATSRPRQETQYF | TRBJ2-5 | 13 | TRBV15
CATRDRGYNEQFF | TRBJ2-1 | 13 | TRBV2
CASSKGDREYGAFF | TRBJ1-1 | 14 | TRBV21-1
CASSYGGLGPTYEQYF | TRBJ2-7 | 16 | TRBV6-5
CASSQVGTANNEQFF | TRBJ2-1 | 15 | TRBV4-1
CASRYSNTEAFF | TRBJ1-1 | 12 | TRBV28
CASSLGSGRAGEQFF | TRBJ2-1 | 15 | TRBV7-8
CASSLHGANQPQHF | TRBJ1-5 | 14 | TRBV13
CSVDLGQGPYEQYF | TRBJ2-7 | 14 | TRBV29-1
CASRPPGLNEQFF | TRBJ2-1 | 13 | TRBV11-1
CASSYPGEHQPQHF | TRBJ1-5 | 14 | TRBV6-5
CAWTGLAGGNEQFF | TRBJ2-1 | 14 | TRBV30
CASSPGLAYTDTQYF | TRBJ2-3 | 15 | TRBV5-1
CASSAPGSEYEQYF | TRBJ2-7 | 14 | TRBV9
CASSYERDTGELFF | TRBJ2-2 | 14 | TRBV11-1
CASSLTVASTDTQYF | TRBJ2-3 | 15 | TRBV28
CASSPRIRDREQNQPQHF | TRBJ1-5 | 18 | TRBV9
CATSRGTSGNEQFF | TRBJ2-1 | 14 | TRBV15
CAGWERTIDTQYF | TRBJ2-3 | 13 | TRBV7-2
CASSPAGGNTEAFF | TRBJ1-1 | 14 | TRBV7-8
CASSLYDRGETQYF | TRBJ2-5 | 14 | TRBV5-5
CASTTSGSNTGELFF | TRBJ2-2 | 15 | TRBV2
CASSHTSAPEAFF | TRBJ1-1 | 13 | TRBV4-3
CSVEYGADTGELFF | TRBJ2-2 | 14 | TRBV29-1
CASSWSPGTGAGELFF | TRBJ2-2 | 16 | TRBV13
CASSYRGQETQYF | TRBJ2-5 | 13 | TRBV7-9
CAWSGEGSPEQYF | TRBJ2-7 | 13 | TRBV30
CAIGSQGNTEAFF | TRBJ1-1 | 13 | TRBV10-3
CASSLNFRFGQGSSTNEKLFF | TRBJ1-4 | 21 | TRBV5-1
CAISERTAGDAPYEQYF | TRBJ2-7 | 17 | TRBV10-3
CASSERTSGPYNEQFF | TRBJ2-1 | 16 | TRBV6-1
CASSVGKATYEQYF | TRBJ2-7 | 14 | TRBV9
CASSPGLAGDFSYNEQFF | TRBJ2-1 | 18 | TRBV5-1
CASSENSDGTEAFF | TRBJ1-1 | 14 | TRBV28
CASSRLESGAEQFF | TRBJ2-1 | 14 | TRBV27
CASSQGLAVNHEQFF | TRBJ2-1 | 15 | TRBV9
CATSTWDRGSYEQYF | TRBJ2-7 | 15 | TRBV15
CASKGRSYEQYF | TRBJ2-7 | 12 | TRBV28
CASSIYRGGRYEQYF | TRBJ2-7 | 15 | TRBV19
CASSLKAVLSYEQYF | TRBJ2-7 | 15 | TRBV7-6
CASSPRTFYNEQFF | TRBJ2-1 | 14 | TRBV11-3
CASGSGNTIYF | TRBJ1-3 | 11 | TRBV19
CASSGGKVDEQFF | TRBJ2-1 | 13 | TRBV6-1
CAWGRDRDRYGYTF | TRBJ1-2 | 14 | TRBV30
CASSLPPGGYNEQFF | TRBJ2-1 | 15 | TRBV11-2
CAWTGQGNDGYTF | TRBJ1-2 | 13 | TRBV30
CASSGGTGNQPQHF | TRBJ1-5 | 14 | TRBV28